A selection of T cell receptor beta chains follows, all from one sample in a study of OX40 agonist ivuxolimab in advanced cancers. Profiling relied on immunoSEQ multiplex PCR, and the TCRdb table lists in-frame clones only, not all of them. The table has roughly 13,000 clones, around 80% seen once. Sequencing was performed on CD4+ or CD8+ T cells sorted from blood, taken in a trial of the OX40 agonist ivuxolimab. These receptors were obtained from an adult with an advanced solid tumor such as melanoma, head and neck, liver or kidney cancer. CDR3s include the opening cysteine and the closing phenylalanine or tryptophan. The order of the fields is D gene, clone size, V gene, J gene, CDR3 protein, CDR3 DNA. The D gene is left open where the match is weak. The size of a clone is reported for some rows only, either as once, few or many, or as a class for expanded clones.

D gene: .
clone size: .
V gene: TRBV7-9
J gene: TRBJ1-1
CDR3 protein: CASSSQRGVNTEAFF
CDR3 DNA: TGTGCCAGCAGCTCCCAGAGGGGTGTGAACACTGAAGCTTTCTTT

D gene: TRBD2
clone size: medium-sized
V gene: TRBV2
J gene: TRBJ2-1
CDR3 protein: CASSEALGWGLAGGEQFF
CDR3 DNA: TGTGCCAGCAGTGAAGCGCTGGGGTGGGGACTAGCGGGAGGGGAGCAGTTCTTC

D gene: TRBD1
clone size: .
V gene: TRBV7-6
J gene: TRBJ2-7
CDR3 protein: CASSFGTGGLYEQYF
CDR3 DNA: TGTGCCAGCAGCTTTGGGACAGGGGGGCTCTACGAGCAGTACTTC

D gene: .
clone size: .
V gene: TRBV14
J gene: TRBJ2-1
CDR3 protein: CASSQESIEQFF
CDR3 DNA: TGTGCCAGCAGCCAAGAGTCGATTGAGCAGTTCTTC

D gene: .
clone size: .
V gene: TRBV6-5
J gene: TRBJ2-1
CDR3 protein: CASNPVGESNEQFF
CDR3 DNA: TGTGCCAGCAACCCAGTGGGCGAATCCAATGAGCAGTTCTTC

D gene: TRBD2
clone size: .
V gene: TRBV19
J gene: TRBJ2-1
CDR3 protein: CASSWTSASYNEQFF
CDR3 DNA: TGTGCCAGTAGCTGGACTAGCGCAAGTTACAATGAGCAGTTCTTC

D gene: TRBD1
clone size: .
V gene: TRBV7-9
J gene: TRBJ2-5
CDR3 protein: CASSSTGGYQETQYF
CDR3 DNA: TGTGCCAGCAGCTCGACAGGGGGGTACCAAGAGACCCAGTACTTC

D gene: TRBD1
clone size: .
V gene: TRBV9
J gene: TRBJ1-2
CDR3 protein: CASSQGAPLYGYTF
CDR3 DNA: TGTGCCAGCAGTCAGGGGGCTCCCCTTTATGGCTACACCTTC

D gene: .
clone size: .
V gene: TRBV19
J gene: TRBJ2-7
CDR3 protein: CASSIAAGTGMGEQYF
CDR3 DNA: TGTGCCAGTAGTATAGCGGCGGGAACCGGCATGGGCGAGCAGTACTTC

D gene: .
clone size: .
V gene: TRBV2
J gene: TRBJ2-3
CDR3 protein: CASSERWGQATDTQYF
CDR3 DNA: TGTGCCAGCAGTGAACGGTGGGGACAAGCGACAGATACGCAGTATTTT

D gene: .
clone size: .
V gene: TRBV7-9
J gene: TRBJ2-7
CDR3 protein: CASSPQDEQYF
CDR3 DNA: TGTGCCAGCAGCCCCCAGGACGAGCAGTACTTC

D gene: .
clone size: .
V gene: TRBV7-6
J gene: TRBJ2-5
CDR3 protein: CASSSGETQYF
CDR3 DNA: TGTGCCAGCAGCTCCGGGGAGACCCAGTACTTC

D gene: TRBD2
clone size: once
V gene: TRBV4-1
J gene: TRBJ2-1
CDR3 protein: CASSRREAGEDNEQFF
CDR3 DNA: TGCGCCAGCAGCCGGAGGGAAGCGGGAGAGGACAATGAGCAGTTCTTC

D gene: TRBD1
clone size: .
V gene: TRBV11-2
J gene: TRBJ2-7
CDR3 protein: CASSGSGQHYEQYF
CDR3 DNA: TGTGCCAGCAGCGGTTCGGGACAGCACTACGAGCAGTACTTC